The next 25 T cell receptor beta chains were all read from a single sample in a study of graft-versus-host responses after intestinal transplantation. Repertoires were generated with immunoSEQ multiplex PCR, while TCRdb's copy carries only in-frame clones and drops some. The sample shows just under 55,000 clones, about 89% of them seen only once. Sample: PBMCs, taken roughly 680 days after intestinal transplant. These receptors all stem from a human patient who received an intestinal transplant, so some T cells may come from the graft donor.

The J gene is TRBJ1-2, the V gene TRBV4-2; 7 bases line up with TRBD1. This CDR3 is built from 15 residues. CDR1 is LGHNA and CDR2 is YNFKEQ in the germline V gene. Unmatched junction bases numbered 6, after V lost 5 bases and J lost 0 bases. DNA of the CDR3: TGTGCCAGCAGCGAGACACAGGGGTCTAACTATGGCTACACCTTC. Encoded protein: CASSETQGSNYGYTF.

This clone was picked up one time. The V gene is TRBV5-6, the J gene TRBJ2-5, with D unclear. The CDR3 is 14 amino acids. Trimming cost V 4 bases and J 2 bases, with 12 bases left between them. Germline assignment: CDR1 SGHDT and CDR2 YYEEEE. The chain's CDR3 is CASSPGPAQETQYF. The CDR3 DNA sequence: TGTGCCAGCAGCCCCGGGCCAGCGCAAGAGACCCAGTACTTC.

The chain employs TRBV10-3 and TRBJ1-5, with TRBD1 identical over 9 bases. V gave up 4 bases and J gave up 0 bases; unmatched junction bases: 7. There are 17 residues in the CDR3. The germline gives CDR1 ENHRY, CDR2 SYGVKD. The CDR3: CAISATGGDYSNQPQHF. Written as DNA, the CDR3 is TGTGCCATCAGTGCGACAGGGGGGGACTATAGCAATCAGCCCCAGCATTTT.

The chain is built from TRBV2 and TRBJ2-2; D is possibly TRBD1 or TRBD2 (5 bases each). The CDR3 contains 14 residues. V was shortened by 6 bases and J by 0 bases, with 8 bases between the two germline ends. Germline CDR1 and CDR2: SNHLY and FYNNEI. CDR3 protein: CASRGDANTGELFF. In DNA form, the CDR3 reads TGTGCCAGCAGGGGGGACGCGAACACCGGGGAGCTGTTTTTT.

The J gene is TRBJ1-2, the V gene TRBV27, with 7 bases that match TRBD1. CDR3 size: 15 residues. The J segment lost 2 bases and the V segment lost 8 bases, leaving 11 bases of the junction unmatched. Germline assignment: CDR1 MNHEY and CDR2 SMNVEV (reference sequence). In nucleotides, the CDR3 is TGTGCCAGCGTATCGTCCCTGACAGGGAACTATGGCTACACCTTC. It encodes CASVSSLTGNYGYTF.

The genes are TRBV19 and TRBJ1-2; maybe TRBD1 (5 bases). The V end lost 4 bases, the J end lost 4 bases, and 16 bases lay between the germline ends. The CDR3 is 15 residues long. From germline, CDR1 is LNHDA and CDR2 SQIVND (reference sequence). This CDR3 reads CASSKVVEQVYGYTF. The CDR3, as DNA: TGTGCCAGTAGTAAAGTCGTGGAACAGGTCTATGGCTACACCTTC.

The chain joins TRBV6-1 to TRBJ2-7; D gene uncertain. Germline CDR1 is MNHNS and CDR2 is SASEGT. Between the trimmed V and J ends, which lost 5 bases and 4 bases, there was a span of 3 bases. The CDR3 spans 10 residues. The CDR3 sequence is CASSLYEQYF. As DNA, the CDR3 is TGTGCCAGCAGTTTGTACGAGCAGTACTTC.

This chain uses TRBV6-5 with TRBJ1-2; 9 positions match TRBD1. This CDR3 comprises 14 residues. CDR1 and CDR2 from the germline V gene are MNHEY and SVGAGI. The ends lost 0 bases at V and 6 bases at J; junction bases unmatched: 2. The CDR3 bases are TGTGCCAGCAGTTACTCGGGACAGGGCGATGGCTACACCTTC. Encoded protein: CASSYSGQGDGYTF.

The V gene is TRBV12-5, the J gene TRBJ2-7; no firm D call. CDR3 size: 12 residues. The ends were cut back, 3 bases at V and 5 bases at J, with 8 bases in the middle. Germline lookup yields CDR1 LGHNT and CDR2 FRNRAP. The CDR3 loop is CASGLRSDEQYF. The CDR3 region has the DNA TGTGCTAGTGGTTTAAGGTCAGACGAGCAGTACTTC.

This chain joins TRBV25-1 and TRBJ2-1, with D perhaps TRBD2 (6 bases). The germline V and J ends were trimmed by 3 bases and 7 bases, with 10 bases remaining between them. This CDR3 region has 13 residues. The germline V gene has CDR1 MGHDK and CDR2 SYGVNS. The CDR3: CASSEGGGNEQFF. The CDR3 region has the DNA TGTGCCAGCAGTGAGGGGGGTGGAAATGAGCAGTTCTTC.

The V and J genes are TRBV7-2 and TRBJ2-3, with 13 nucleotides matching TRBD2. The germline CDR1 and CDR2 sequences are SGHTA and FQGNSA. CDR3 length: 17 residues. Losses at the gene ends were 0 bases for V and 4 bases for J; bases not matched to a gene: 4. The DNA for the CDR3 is TGTGCCAGCAGCTTAGCGAGACTAGCGGGGGGAGCAGATACGCAGTATTTT. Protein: CASSLARLAGGADTQYF.

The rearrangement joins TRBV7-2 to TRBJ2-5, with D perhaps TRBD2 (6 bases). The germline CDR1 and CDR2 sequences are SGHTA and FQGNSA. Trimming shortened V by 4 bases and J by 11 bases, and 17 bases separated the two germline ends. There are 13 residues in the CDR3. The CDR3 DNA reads TGTGCCAGCAGCTCAGAGCGGGCGTGGGAGCAGTACTTC. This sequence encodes CASSSERAWEQYF.

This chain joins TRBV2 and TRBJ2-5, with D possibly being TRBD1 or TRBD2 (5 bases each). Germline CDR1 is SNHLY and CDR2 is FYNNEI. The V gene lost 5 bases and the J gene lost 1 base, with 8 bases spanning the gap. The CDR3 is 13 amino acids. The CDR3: CASSRDLQETQYF. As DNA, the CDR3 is TGTGCCAGCAGTAGGGACCTCCAAGAGACCCAGTACTTC.

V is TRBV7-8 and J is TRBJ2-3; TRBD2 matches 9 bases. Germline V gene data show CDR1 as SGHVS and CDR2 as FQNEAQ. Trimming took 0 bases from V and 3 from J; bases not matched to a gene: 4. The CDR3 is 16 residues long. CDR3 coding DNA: TGTGCCAGCAGCTTAGCTCTCAGCGGGGGGACAGATACGCAGTATTTT. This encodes CASSLALSGGTDTQYF.

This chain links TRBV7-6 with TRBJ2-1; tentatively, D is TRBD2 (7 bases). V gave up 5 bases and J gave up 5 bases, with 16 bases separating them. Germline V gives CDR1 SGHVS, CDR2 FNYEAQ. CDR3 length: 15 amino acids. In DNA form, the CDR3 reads TGTGCCAGCAGCCCACCGGGGGGCCTTAACAATGAGCAGTTCTTC. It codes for CASSPPGGLNNEQFF.

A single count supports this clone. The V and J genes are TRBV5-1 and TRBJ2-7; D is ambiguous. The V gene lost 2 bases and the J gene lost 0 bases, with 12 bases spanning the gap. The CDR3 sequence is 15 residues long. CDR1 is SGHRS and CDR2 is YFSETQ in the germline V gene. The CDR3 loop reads CASSFSSESSYEQYF. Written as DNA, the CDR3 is TGCGCCAGCAGCTTTAGTTCGGAGAGCTCCTACGAGCAGTACTTC.

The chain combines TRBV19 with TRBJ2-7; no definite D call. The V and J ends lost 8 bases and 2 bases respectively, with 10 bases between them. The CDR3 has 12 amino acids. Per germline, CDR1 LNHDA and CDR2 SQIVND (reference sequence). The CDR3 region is CASSSGPYEQYF. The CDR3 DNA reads TGTGCCAGTTCCTCGGGTCCCTACGAGCAGTACTTC.

CDR3 DNA sequence: TGCGCCAGCAGCTTAGGCGGGGGGGCCGATGAGCAGTTCTTC. Translated: CASSLGGGADEQFF. J is TRBJ2-1 and V is TRBV5-1; 9 positions agree with TRBD2. CDR1 is SGHRS, CDR2 YFSETQ, per germline. This CDR3 contains 14 residues. J was trimmed by 8 bases and V by 2 bases; bases with no gene match: 5.

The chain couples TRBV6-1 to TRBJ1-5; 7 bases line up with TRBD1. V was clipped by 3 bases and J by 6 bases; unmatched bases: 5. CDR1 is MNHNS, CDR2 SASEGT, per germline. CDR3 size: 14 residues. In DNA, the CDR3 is TGTGCCAGCAGTGAGTCTTACAGGGGTCAGCCCCAGCATTTT. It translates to CASSESYRGQPQHF.

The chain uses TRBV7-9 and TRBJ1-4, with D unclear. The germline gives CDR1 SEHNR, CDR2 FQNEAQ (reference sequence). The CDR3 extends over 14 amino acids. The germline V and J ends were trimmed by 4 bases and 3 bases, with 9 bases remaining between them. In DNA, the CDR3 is TGTGCCAGCAGCTGGGGAGGAGCTAATGAAAAACTGTTTTTT. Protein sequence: CASSWGGANEKLFF. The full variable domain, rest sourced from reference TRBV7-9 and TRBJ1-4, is DTGVSQNPRHKITKRGQNVTFRCDPISEHNRLYWYRQTLGQGPEFLTYFQNEAQLEKSRLLSDRFSAERPKGSFSTLEIQRTEQGDSAMYLCASSWGGANEKLFFGSGTQLSVL.

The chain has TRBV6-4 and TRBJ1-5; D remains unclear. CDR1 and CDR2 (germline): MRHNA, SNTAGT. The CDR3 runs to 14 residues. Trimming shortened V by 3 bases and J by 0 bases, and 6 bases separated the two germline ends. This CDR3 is CASSEEYSNQPQHF. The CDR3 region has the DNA TGTGCCAGCAGTGAGGAATATAGCAATCAGCCCCAGCATTTT.

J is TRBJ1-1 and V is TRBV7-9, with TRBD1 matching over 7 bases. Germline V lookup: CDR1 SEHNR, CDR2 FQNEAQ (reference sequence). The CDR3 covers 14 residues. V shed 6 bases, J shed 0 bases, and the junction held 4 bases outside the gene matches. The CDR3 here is CASRAGGMNTEAFF. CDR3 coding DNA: TGTGCCAGCAGGGCAGGGGGGATGAACACTGAAGCTTTCTTT.

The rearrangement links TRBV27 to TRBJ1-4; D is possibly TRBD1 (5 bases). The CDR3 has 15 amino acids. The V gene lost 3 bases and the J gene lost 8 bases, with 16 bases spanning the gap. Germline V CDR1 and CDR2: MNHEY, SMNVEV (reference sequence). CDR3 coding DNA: TGTGCCAGCAGTTTCCAAAACACAGGCACCGAAAAACTGTTTTTT. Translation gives CASSFQNTGTEKLFF. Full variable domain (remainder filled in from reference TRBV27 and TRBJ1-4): EAQVTQNPRYLITVTGKKLTVTCSQNMNHEYMSWYRQDPGLGLRQIYYSMNVEVTDKGDVPEGYKVSRKEKRNFPLILESPSPNQTSLYFCASSFQNTGTEKLFFGSGTQLSVL.

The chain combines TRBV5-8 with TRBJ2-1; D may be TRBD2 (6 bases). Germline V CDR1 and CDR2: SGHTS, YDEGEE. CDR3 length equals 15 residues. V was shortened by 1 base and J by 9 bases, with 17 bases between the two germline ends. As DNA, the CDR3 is TGTGCCAGCAGCTTGTGGGCTAGCGAGTATGGTGAGCAGTTCTTC. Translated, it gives CASSLWASEYGEQFF.

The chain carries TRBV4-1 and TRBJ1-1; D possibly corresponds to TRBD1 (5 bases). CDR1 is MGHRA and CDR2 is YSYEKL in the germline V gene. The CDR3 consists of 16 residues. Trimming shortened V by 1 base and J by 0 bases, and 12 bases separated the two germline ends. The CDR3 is CASSQVGRGLNTEAFF. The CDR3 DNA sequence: TGCGCCAGCAGCCAAGTTGGGAGGGGATTGAACACTGAAGCTTTCTTT.